The 20 T cell receptor beta chains listed next were all sequenced from one sample in a study of monozygotic twins with inflammatory bowel disease (dated by TCRdb to between 2018 and 2021). The library was produced with 5' RACE. Reads for this sample came from an Illumina HiSeq 2500. The reads went through TCRdb reprocessing, and each CDR3 protein sequence gets one entry with no DNA. This sample's table contains roughly 330,000 distinct CDR3 sequences. 2% to 2.5% of the sample lies in the top ten. The sequenced material came from blood. Receptors were obtained from a human donor with ulcerative colitis or Crohn's disease, or a healthy co-twin of an affected twin (not recorded which).

The chain is built from TRBV29-1 and TRBJ1-4; as DNA is missing, the TRBD1 call by TCRdb cannot be tested. Germline V lookup: CDR1 SQVTM, CDR2 ANQGSEA. The CDR3 loop spans 14 amino acids. CDR3 sequence reads: CSVEEGQGAEKLFF.

CDR3 sequence reads: CASSPPSGGVYEQYF. This rearrangement joins TRBV18 to TRBJ2-7; TCRdb outputs TRBD2, but without DNA this stays unchecked. Per germline, CDR1 KGHSH and CDR2 LQKENI. The length of the CDR3 is 15 residues.

The chain is built from TRBV28 and TRBJ1-5. Germline lookup yields CDR1 MDHEN and CDR2 SYDVKM. This CDR3 region has 15 residues. Here the CDR3 reads CASSWGGGSLQPQHF.

The CDR3 is CASTIEVRSAGSYEQYF. V gene TRBV16 combines with J gene TRBJ2-7; there is no DNA to check the TCRdb D call of TRBD2. The V gene's germline CDR1 is KGHSY and CDR2 FQNENV. This CDR3 is built from 17 residues.

The chain joins TRBV7-2 to TRBJ2-3; the TCRdb call, TRBD1, lacks DNA for checking. The CDR3 sequence is 15 residues long. Germline CDR1 SGHTA, CDR2 FQGNSA. The CDR3 region is CASSWVGVSTDTQYF. Based on the CDR3 plus reference TRBV7-2 and TRBJ2-3, the full variable domain is GAGVSQSPSNKVTEKGKDVELRCDPISGHTALYWYRQSLGQGLEFLIYFQGNSAPDKSGLPSDRFSAERTGGSVSTLTIQRTQQEDSAVYLCASSWVGVSTDTQYFGPGTRLTVL.

The rearrangement uses TRBV4-1 and TRBJ2-6. This CDR3 spans 16 amino acids. CDR1 and CDR2 (germline): MGHRA, YSYEKL. CDR3 amino acids: CASSQESSSGANVLTF.

The chain carries TRBV7-2 and TRBJ2-7; TCRdb designates TRBD2, a call that cannot be tested without DNA. Germline V CDR1 and CDR2: SGHTA, FQGNSA. The CDR3 has 17 amino acids. The CDR3 loop is CASSSRTSGGRTYEQYF. Drawing the rest from reference TRBV7-2 and TRBJ2-7, the complete variable domain is GAGVSQSPSNKVTEKGKDVELRCDPISGHTALYWYRQSLGQGLEFLIYFQGNSAPDKSGLPSDRFSAERTGGSVSTLTIQRTQQEDSAVYLCASSSRTSGGRTYEQYFGPGTRLTVT.

The chain recombines TRBV11-2 with TRBJ1-1; TCRdb designates TRBD1, a call that cannot be tested without DNA. The CDR3 sequence is 14 residues long. Germline values: CDR1 SGHAT, CDR2 FQNNGV. The CDR3 reads CASSLTRELTEAFF.

The chain is built from TRBV29-1 and TRBJ2-6; the TRBD2 assignment by TCRdb is unverifiable without DNA. CDR1 and CDR2 (germline): SQVTM, ANQGSEA. This CDR3 comprises 13 residues. CDR3 sequence reads: CSVRASGANVLTF.

This chain joins TRBV7-9 and TRBJ2-7; TCRdb indicates TRBD1, and absent DNA this call remains unverified. The CDR3 is made up of 15 amino acids. Germline values: CDR1 SEHNR, CDR2 FQNEAQ (reference sequence). This CDR3 reads CASSSGTGMFHEQYF.

The J gene is TRBJ2-5, the V gene TRBV15; TCRdb selects TRBD2, and the lack of DNA leaves this call unchecked. The CDR3 sequence is 15 residues long. CDR1 and CDR2 from the germline V gene are LNHNV and YYDKDF (reference sequence). The CDR3 loop is CATSRSGTAGATQYF.

The gene calls are TRBV4-1 and TRBJ1-5. The germline gives CDR1 MGHRA, CDR2 YSYEKL. The CDR3 consists of 15 residues. CDR3 in amino acids: CASSQSQGPGEPQHF.

The rearrangement uses TRBV5-8 and TRBJ1-1; lacking DNA, the TRBD1 call made by TCRdb goes unchecked. The germline V gene encodes CDR1 SGHTS and CDR2 YDEGEE. The CDR3 sequence is 14 residues long. CDR3 residues: CASSRWGGRTEAFF.

J is TRBJ2-5 and V is TRBV28; TCRdb indicates TRBD2, and absent DNA this call remains unverified. Germline loops: CDR1 MDHEN, CDR2 SYDVKM. The CDR3 is 16 residues long. CDR3 in amino acids: CASSSPDSGREETQYF.

The genes are TRBV28 and TRBJ1-5; TCRdb outputs TRBD1, but without DNA this stays unchecked. The CDR3 runs to 14 residues. Germline CDR1 MDHEN, CDR2 SYDVKM. The CDR3 sequence is CASRPRGARQPQHF.

This CDR3 reads CSYLKSGKSYEQYF. The V call is TRBV29-1, the J call TRBJ2-7; TCRdb calls TRBD2, which cannot be checked without DNA. CDR3 length equals 14 residues. In germline, CDR1 is SQVTM, CDR2 ANQGSEA.

V usage is TRBV4-2 and J usage is TRBJ2-1; TCRdb's D call, TRBD1, is unchecked because there is no DNA. Per the germline V gene, CDR1 is LGHNA and CDR2 is YNFKEQ. The length of the CDR3 is 13 residues. This chain's CDR3 is CASSQETGGVQFF.

The chain carries TRBV28 and TRBJ1-2; with no DNA, the TCRdb D assignment of TRBD1 cannot be verified. The CDR3 has 14 residues. Germline V lookup: CDR1 MDHEN, CDR2 SYDVKM. The CDR3 loop is CASSPRRVAYGYTF.

The V call is TRBV7-9, the J call TRBJ2-7; TCRdb names TRBD1, which stays unverified in the absence of DNA. The germline gives CDR1 SEHNR, CDR2 FQNEAQ (reference sequence). This CDR3 contains 16 residues. The CDR3 here is CASSLDQGQGVVTSVF.

The J gene is TRBJ2-2, the V gene TRBV30; TCRdb's assignment of TRBD2 cannot be checked, as there is no DNA. From germline, CDR1 is GTSNPN and CDR2 SVGIG (reference sequence). There are 13 residues in the CDR3. CDR3 sequence: CAWSAGTAGELFF.